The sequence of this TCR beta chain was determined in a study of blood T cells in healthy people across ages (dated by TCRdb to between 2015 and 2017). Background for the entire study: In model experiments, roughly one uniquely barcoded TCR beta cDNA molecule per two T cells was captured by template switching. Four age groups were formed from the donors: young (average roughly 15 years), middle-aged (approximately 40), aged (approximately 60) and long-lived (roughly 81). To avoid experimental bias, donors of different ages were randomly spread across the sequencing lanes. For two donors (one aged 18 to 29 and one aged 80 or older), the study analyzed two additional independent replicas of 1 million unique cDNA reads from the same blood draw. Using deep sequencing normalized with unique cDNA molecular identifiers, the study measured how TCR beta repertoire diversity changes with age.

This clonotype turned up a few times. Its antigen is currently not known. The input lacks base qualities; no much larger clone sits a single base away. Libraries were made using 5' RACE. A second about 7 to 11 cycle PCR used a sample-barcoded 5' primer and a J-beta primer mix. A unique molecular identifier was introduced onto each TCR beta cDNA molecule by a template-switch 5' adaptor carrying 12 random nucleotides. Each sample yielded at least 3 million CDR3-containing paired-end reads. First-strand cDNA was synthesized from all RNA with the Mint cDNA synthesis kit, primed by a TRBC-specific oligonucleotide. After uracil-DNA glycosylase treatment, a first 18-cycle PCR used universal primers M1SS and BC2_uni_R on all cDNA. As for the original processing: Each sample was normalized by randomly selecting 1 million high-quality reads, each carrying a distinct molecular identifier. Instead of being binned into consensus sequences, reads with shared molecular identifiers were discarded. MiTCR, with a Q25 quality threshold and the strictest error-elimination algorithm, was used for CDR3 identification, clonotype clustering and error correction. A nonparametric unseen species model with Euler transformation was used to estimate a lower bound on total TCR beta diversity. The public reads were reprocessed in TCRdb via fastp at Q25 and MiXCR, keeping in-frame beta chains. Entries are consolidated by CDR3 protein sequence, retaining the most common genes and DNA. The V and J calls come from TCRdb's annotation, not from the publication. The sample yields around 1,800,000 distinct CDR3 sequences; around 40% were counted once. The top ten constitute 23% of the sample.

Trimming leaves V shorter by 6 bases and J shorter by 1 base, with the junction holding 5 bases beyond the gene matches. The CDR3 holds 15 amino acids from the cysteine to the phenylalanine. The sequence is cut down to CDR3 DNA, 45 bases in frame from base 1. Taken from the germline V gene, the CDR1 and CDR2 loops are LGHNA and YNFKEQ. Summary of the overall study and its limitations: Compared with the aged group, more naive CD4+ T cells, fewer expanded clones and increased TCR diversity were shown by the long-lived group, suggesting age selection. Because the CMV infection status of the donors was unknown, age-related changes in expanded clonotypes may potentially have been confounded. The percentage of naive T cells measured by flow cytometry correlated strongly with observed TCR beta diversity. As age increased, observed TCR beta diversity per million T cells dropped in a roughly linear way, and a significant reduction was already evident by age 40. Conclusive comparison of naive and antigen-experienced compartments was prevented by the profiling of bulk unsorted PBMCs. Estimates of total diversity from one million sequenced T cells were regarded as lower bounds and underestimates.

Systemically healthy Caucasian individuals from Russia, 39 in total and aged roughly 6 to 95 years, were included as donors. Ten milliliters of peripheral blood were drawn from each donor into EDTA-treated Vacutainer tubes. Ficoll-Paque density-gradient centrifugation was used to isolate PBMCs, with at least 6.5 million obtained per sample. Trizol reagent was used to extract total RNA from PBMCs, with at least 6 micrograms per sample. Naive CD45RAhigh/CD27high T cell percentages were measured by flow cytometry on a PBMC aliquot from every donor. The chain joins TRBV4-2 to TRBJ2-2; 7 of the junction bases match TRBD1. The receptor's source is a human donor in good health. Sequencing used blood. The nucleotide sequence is TGTGCCAGCAGTACCGGGACAGAGAACACCGGGGAGCTGTTTTTT. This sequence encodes CASSTGTENTGELFF.